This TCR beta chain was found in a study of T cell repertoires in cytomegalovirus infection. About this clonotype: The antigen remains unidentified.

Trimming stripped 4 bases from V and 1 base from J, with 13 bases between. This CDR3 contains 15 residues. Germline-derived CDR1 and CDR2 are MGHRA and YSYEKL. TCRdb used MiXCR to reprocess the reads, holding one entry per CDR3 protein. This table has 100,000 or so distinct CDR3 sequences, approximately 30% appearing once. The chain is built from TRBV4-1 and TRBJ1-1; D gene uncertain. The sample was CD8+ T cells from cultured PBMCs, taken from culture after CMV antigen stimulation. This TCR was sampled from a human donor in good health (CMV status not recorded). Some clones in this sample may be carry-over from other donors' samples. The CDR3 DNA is TGCGCCAGCAGCCTATTTTTGGTTACGAACACTGAAGCTTTCTTT. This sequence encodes CASSLFLVTNTEAFF.